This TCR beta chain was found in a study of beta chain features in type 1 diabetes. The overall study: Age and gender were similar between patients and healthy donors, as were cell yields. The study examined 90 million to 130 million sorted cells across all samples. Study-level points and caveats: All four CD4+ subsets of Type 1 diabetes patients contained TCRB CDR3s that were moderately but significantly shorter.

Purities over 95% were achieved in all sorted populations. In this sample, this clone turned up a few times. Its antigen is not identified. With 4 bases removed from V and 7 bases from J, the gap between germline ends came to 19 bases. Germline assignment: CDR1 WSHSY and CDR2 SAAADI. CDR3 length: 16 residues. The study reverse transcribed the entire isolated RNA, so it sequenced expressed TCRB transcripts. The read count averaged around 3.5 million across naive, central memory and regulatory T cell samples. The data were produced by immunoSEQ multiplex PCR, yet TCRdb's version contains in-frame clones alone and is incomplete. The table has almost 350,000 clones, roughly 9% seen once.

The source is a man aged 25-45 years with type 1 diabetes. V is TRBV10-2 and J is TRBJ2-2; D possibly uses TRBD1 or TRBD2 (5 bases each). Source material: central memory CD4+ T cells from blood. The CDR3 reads CASSAPGPNPVGELFF. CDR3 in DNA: TGCGCCAGCAGTGCCCCGGGACCCAACCCGGTCGGGGAGCTGTTTTTT.